The rows below give T cell receptor beta chains drawn from one sample of a study of OX40 agonist ivuxolimab in advanced cancers. The table came from immunoSEQ multiplex PCR; TCRdb's copy has only in-frame clones and leaves some out. The top ten hold roughly 3% of the sample, which has 55,000 to 70,000 clones, about 82% seen once. The starting material was CD4+ or CD8+ T cells sorted from blood, obtained in a trial of the OX40 agonist ivuxolimab. These receptors all come from an adult with an advanced solid tumor such as melanoma, head and neck, liver or kidney cancer. Each CDR3 is given with its conserved first and last residue. D genes are given only for firm matches. Only part of the rows carry a size: once, few, many, or a class if the clone is expanded.

D gene: TRBD1; V gene: TRBV5-1; clone size: .; J gene: TRBJ2-7; CDR3 DNA: TGCGCCAGCAGCTTGGGAGGACAGGGGGCTTACGAGCAGTACTTC; CDR3 protein: CASSLGGQGAYEQYF
D gene: .; V gene: TRBV30; clone size: .; J gene: TRBJ2-5; CDR3 DNA: TGTGCCTGGAGTGAAGAGACCCAGTACTTC; CDR3 protein: CAWSEETQYF
D gene: .; V gene: TRBV4-3; clone size: .; J gene: TRBJ2-3; CDR3 DNA: TGCGCCAGCAGCCAGGGGTCCGGGTTCCCCACAGATACGCAGTATTTT; CDR3 protein: CASSQGSGFPTDTQYF
D gene: TRBD2; V gene: TRBV7-8; clone size: few; J gene: TRBJ2-1; CDR3 DNA: TGTGCCAGCAGCTTGACGGGGGGGCGCAATGAGCAGTTCTTC; CDR3 protein: CASSLTGGRNEQFF
D gene: .; V gene: TRBV28; clone size: .; J gene: TRBJ1-4; CDR3 DNA: TGTGCCAGCACTTCAACTAATGAAAAACTGTTTTTT; CDR3 protein: CASTSTNEKLFF
D gene: TRBD1; V gene: TRBV7-6; clone size: .; J gene: TRBJ2-2; CDR3 DNA: TGTGCCAGCAGCCCAATTACCGACAGGGTCAACACCGGGGAGCTGTTTTTT; CDR3 protein: CASSPITDRVNTGELFF
D gene: TRBD1; V gene: TRBV19; clone size: .; J gene: TRBJ1-2; CDR3 DNA: TGTGCCAGTATTGCCGGGACAGGGTTTTATGGTGGCTACACCTTC; CDR3 protein: CASIAGTGFYGGYTF
D gene: .; V gene: TRBV7-9; clone size: .; J gene: TRBJ2-7; CDR3 DNA: TGTGCCACAGGCAGGGACATCTCCTACGAGCAGTACTTC; CDR3 protein: CATGRDISYEQYF
D gene: .; V gene: TRBV9; clone size: .; J gene: TRBJ2-6; CDR3 DNA: TGTGCCAGCAGCGTAGCGGGGGTAGTAGGTGGGGCCAACGTCCTGACTTTC; CDR3 protein: CASSVAGVVGGANVLTF
D gene: .; V gene: TRBV11-2; clone size: .; J gene: TRBJ2-5; CDR3 DNA: TGTGCCAGCAGCTTCGGCAGCAACAAAGAGACCCAGTACTTC; CDR3 protein: CASSFGSNKETQYF
D gene: TRBD2; V gene: TRBV10-3; clone size: .; J gene: TRBJ2-5; CDR3 DNA: TGTGCCATCAGGGGTCGGGAGGGTATGGAGACCCAGTACTTC; CDR3 protein: CAIRGREGMETQYF
D gene: TRBD1; V gene: TRBV19; clone size: .; J gene: TRBJ2-7; CDR3 DNA: TGTGCCAGTAGAGAAAAACCGGGACAGGCAGCCTACGAGCAGTACTTC; CDR3 protein: CASREKPGQAAYEQYF
D gene: .; V gene: TRBV11-3; clone size: few; J gene: TRBJ2-3; CDR3 DNA: TGTGCCAGCAGCCCCATTGGGCGCCCAGATACGCAGTATTTT; CDR3 protein: CASSPIGRPDTQYF
D gene: .; V gene: TRBV9; clone size: .; J gene: TRBJ2-1; CDR3 DNA: TGTGCCAGCAGCGTAGGACTGGAGATTCACAATGAGCAGTTCTTC; CDR3 protein: CASSVGLEIHNEQFF
D gene: TRBD1; V gene: TRBV2; clone size: .; J gene: TRBJ1-5; CDR3 DNA: TGTGCCAGCAGGGGAGACAGGGGTCAGCCCCAGCATTTT; CDR3 protein: CASRGDRGQPQHF
D gene: .; V gene: TRBV6-4; clone size: .; J gene: TRBJ2-7; CDR3 DNA: TGTGCCAGCAGTGACGCCGTAATACCCCCTAAGCTCACCTACGAGCAGTACTTC; CDR3 protein: CASSDAVIPPKLTYEQYF
D gene: TRBD1; V gene: TRBV9; clone size: .; J gene: TRBJ1-1; CDR3 DNA: TGTGCCAGCAGCGTAGCAGCGGACAGGCCGGCTTTCTTT; CDR3 protein: CASSVAADRPAFF
D gene: .; V gene: TRBV28; clone size: .; J gene: TRBJ2-5; CDR3 DNA: TGTGCCAGCAGCGATCCGGGAAGCACGGCAGAAGAGACCCAGTACTTC; CDR3 protein: CASSDPGSTAEETQYF
D gene: .; V gene: TRBV6-1; clone size: .; J gene: TRBJ1-2; CDR3 DNA: TGTGCCAGCAGTGAATATTGGAGGGCCCCTAACTATGGCTACACCTTC; CDR3 protein: CASSEYWRAPNYGYTF